The rows below give T cell receptor beta chains drawn from one sample of a study of Graves' ophthalmopathy and Graves' hyperthyroidism. TCRdb re-called the multiplex PCR reads through MiXCR, storing one row per CDR3 protein. The sample lists hundreds of thousands of distinct CDR3 sequences, roughly two fifths occurring once. Sequences were obtained from peripheral blood. Source of these receptors: an adult man with Graves' ophthalmopathy. Each CDR3 is given with its conserved first and last residue. Each record gives: clone size, D gene, J gene, V gene, CDR3 protein, CDR3 DNA. A D gene is named only where the DNA matches it firmly. The size of a clone is reported for some rows only, either as once, few or many, or as a class for expanded clones.

clone size: many; D gene: -; J gene: TRBJ1-1; V gene: TRBV12-3/TRBV12-4; CDR3 protein: CASSLAELRGRETEAFF; CDR3 DNA: TGTGCCAGCAGTTTAGCGGAGCTGAGGGGGAGAGAGACTGAAGCTTTCTTT
clone size: -; D gene: TRBD1; J gene: TRBJ2-7; V gene: TRBV7-9; CDR3 protein: CASSGDRGSYEQYF; CDR3 DNA: TGTGCCAGCAGCGGGGACAGGGGCTCCTACGAGCAGTACTTC
clone size: -; D gene: -; J gene: TRBJ1-2; V gene: TRBV27; CDR3 protein: CASPLHPRDGYTF; CDR3 DNA: TGTGCCAGCCCTTTGCATCCCCGTGATGGCTACACCTTC
clone size: many; D gene: -; J gene: TRBJ1-2; V gene: TRBV7-9; CDR3 protein: CASSASGRFYGYTF; CDR3 DNA: TGTGCCAGCAGCGCCTCGGGACGGTTCTATGGCTACACCTTC
clone size: -; D gene: TRBD1; J gene: TRBJ2-7; V gene: TRBV7-9; CDR3 protein: CASSWDRGLPYEQYF; CDR3 DNA: TGCGCCAGCAGCTGGGACAGGGGGCTCCCCTACGAGCAGTACTTC
clone size: -; D gene: TRBD1; J gene: TRBJ1-2; V gene: TRBV7-2; CDR3 protein: CASSLSTGTPRGYTF; CDR3 DNA: TGTGCCAGCAGCTTATCGACAGGGACACCGCGTGGCTACACCTTC
clone size: -; D gene: TRBD1; J gene: TRBJ1-6; V gene: TRBV6-5; CDR3 protein: CASSYSGQGPSPLHF; CDR3 DNA: TGTGCCAGCAGTTACTCGGGACAGGGACCTTCACCCCTCCACTTT
clone size: -; D gene: -; J gene: TRBJ2-7; V gene: TRBV6-1; CDR3 protein: CASWYWYEQYF; CDR3 DNA: TGTGCCAGTTGGTACTGGTACGAGCAGTACTTC
clone size: few; D gene: TRBD1; J gene: TRBJ2-7; V gene: TRBV15; CDR3 protein: CATSRDPGQGAYEQYF; CDR3 DNA: TGTGCCACCAGCAGAGACCCCGGACAGGGGGCCTACGAGCAGTACTTC
clone size: -; D gene: TRBD2; J gene: TRBJ2-5; V gene: TRBV7-8; CDR3 protein: CASSSGTSGIQETQYF; CDR3 DNA: TGTGCCAGCAGCAGCGGGACTAGCGGAATACAAGAGACCCAGTACTTC
clone size: few; D gene: TRBD1; J gene: TRBJ2-7; V gene: TRBV6-1; CDR3 protein: CASRPTGPYEQYF; CDR3 DNA: TGTGCCAGCAGGCCGACAGGGCCCTACGAGCAGTACTTC
clone size: many; D gene: -; J gene: TRBJ2-7; V gene: TRBV2; CDR3 protein: CASIGDGVSYKQYF; CDR3 DNA: TGTGCCAGCATCGGGGACGGAGTTTCCTACAAGCAGTACTTC
clone size: -; D gene: -; J gene: TRBJ1-2; V gene: TRBV7-2; CDR3 protein: CASSLAQGPYGYTF; CDR3 DNA: TGTGCCAGCAGCTTAGCCCAGGGGCCGTATGGCTACACCTTC
clone size: many; D gene: -; J gene: TRBJ2-7; V gene: TRBV9; CDR3 protein: CASSVFERSYEQYF; CDR3 DNA: TGTGCCAGCAGCGTGTTCGAGCGGTCCTACGAGCAGTACTTC
clone size: many; D gene: TRBD1; J gene: TRBJ2-7; V gene: TRBV5-1; CDR3 protein: CASSLQGQGNDEQYF; CDR3 DNA: TGCGCCAGCAGCTTGCAGGGACAGGGGAACGACGAGCAGTACTTC
clone size: many; D gene: TRBD1; J gene: TRBJ1-2; V gene: TRBV19; CDR3 protein: CASTKGQEIGYTF; CDR3 DNA: TGTGCCAGTACCAAGGGACAGGAGATTGGCTACACCTTC
clone size: -; D gene: TRBD1; J gene: TRBJ2-5; V gene: TRBV6-5; CDR3 protein: CASSYVRTGKFEETQYF; CDR3 DNA: TGTGCCAGCAGTTACGTCAGGACAGGGAAGTTCGAGGAGACCCAGTACTTC
clone size: -; D gene: TRBD2; J gene: TRBJ2-5; V gene: TRBV25-1; CDR3 protein: CASSARQAGGLQETQYF; CDR3 DNA: TGTGCCAGCAGTGCTAGACAAGCGGGAGGGCTTCAAGAGACCCAGTACTTC
clone size: -; D gene: TRBD1; J gene: TRBJ1-1; V gene: TRBV5-1; CDR3 protein: CASSPGGQGTNTEAFF; CDR3 DNA: TGCGCCAGCAGCCCAGGGGGACAGGGGACGAACACTGAAGCTTTCTTT
clone size: -; D gene: -; J gene: TRBJ1-1; V gene: TRBV7-2; CDR3 protein: CASSLAVGVTTEAFF; CDR3 DNA: TGTGCCAGCAGCTTAGCGGTAGGGGTTACCACTGAAGCTTTCTTT
clone size: -; D gene: -; J gene: TRBJ2-7; V gene: TRBV24-1; CDR3 protein: CATSDFRGSYEQYF; CDR3 DNA: TGTGCCACCAGTGATTTTCGGGGCTCCTACGAGCAGTACTTC
clone size: many; D gene: -; J gene: TRBJ1-1; V gene: TRBV10-3; CDR3 protein: CAISDYRVEAFF; CDR3 DNA: TGTGCCATCAGTGACTACAGGGTTGAAGCTTTCTTT
clone size: -; D gene: -; J gene: TRBJ2-2; V gene: TRBV12-3/TRBV12-4; CDR3 protein: CASSVAGSAGELFF; CDR3 DNA: TGTGCCAGCAGTGTGGCAGGCTCGGCCGGGGAGCTGTTTTTT
clone size: many; D gene: -; J gene: TRBJ1-2; V gene: TRBV20-1; CDR3 protein: CSAREGTGYGYTF; CDR3 DNA: TGCAGTGCTAGAGAGGGAACGGGCTATGGCTACACCTTC
clone size: few; D gene: TRBD2; J gene: TRBJ2-5; V gene: TRBV30; CDR3 protein: CAWSALGAGVQETQYF; CDR3 DNA: TGTGCCTGGAGTGCGCTAGGGGCGGGAGTCCAAGAGACCCAGTACTTC
clone size: many; D gene: -; J gene: TRBJ1-1; V gene: TRBV7-9; CDR3 protein: CASRSGETEAFF; CDR3 DNA: TGTGCCAGCAGGAGCGGGGAAACTGAAGCTTTCTTT
clone size: -; D gene: TRBD1; J gene: TRBJ2-7; V gene: TRBV5-1; CDR3 protein: CASSLGDRDHEQYF; CDR3 DNA: TGTGCCAGCAGCTTAGGGGACAGGGACCACGAGCAGTACTTC
clone size: -; D gene: TRBD2; J gene: TRBJ2-1; V gene: TRBV29-1; CDR3 protein: CSVEGLEAYNEQFF; CDR3 DNA: TGCAGCGTTGAGGGACTAGAGGCCTACAATGAGCAGTTCTTC
clone size: -; D gene: TRBD1; J gene: TRBJ2-2; V gene: TRBV20-1; CDR3 protein: CSARAGQGSTGELFF; CDR3 DNA: TGCAGTGCTAGAGCGGGACAGGGATCCACCGGGGAGCTGTTTTTT
clone size: many; D gene: TRBD1; J gene: TRBJ2-7; V gene: TRBV20-1; CDR3 protein: CSARDPKGAREQYF; CDR3 DNA: TGCAGTGCTAGAGATCCGAAGGGGGCTCGGGAGCAGTACTTC
clone size: many; D gene: -; J gene: TRBJ2-5; V gene: TRBV9; CDR3 protein: CASSVEGGQETQYF; CDR3 DNA: TGTGCCAGCAGCGTAGAGGGGGGACAAGAGACCCAGTACTTC
clone size: many; D gene: TRBD2; J gene: TRBJ2-5; V gene: TRBV7-9; CDR3 protein: CASSLGLAGNQETQYF; CDR3 DNA: TGTGCCAGCAGCTTAGGACTAGCGGGTAATCAAGAGACCCAGTACTTC
clone size: many; D gene: TRBD2; J gene: TRBJ2-5; V gene: TRBV3-1; CDR3 protein: CASYIRGLAGGTQYF; CDR3 DNA: TGTGCCAGTTACATCCGGGGACTAGCGGGCGGGACCCAGTACTTC
clone size: few; D gene: -; J gene: TRBJ2-7; V gene: TRBV6-5; CDR3 protein: CASSYYPIPDYEQYF; CDR3 DNA: TGTGCCAGCAGTTATTACCCCATCCCAGACTACGAGCAGTACTTC
clone size: -; D gene: TRBD1; J gene: TRBJ1-5; V gene: TRBV10-3; CDR3 protein: CASSGQGMAHQPQHF; CDR3 DNA: TGTGCCAGCAGCGGACAGGGAATGGCACATCAGCCCCAGCATTTT
clone size: few; D gene: TRBD1; J gene: TRBJ1-2; V gene: TRBV6-1; CDR3 protein: CACTGGRGYGYTF; CDR3 DNA: TGTGCCTGCACAGGGGGCAGGGGCTATGGCTACACCTTC
clone size: many; D gene: -; J gene: TRBJ2-7; V gene: TRBV9; CDR3 protein: CASSVVPSRHEQYF; CDR3 DNA: TGTGCCAGCAGCGTAGTCCCCAGCCGACACGAGCAGTACTTC
clone size: -; D gene: -; J gene: TRBJ1-2; V gene: TRBV4-1; CDR3 protein: CASSHPSQKNYGYTF; CDR3 DNA: TGCGCCAGCAGCCACCCTAGCCAGAAAAACTATGGCTACACCTTC
clone size: -; D gene: TRBD2; J gene: TRBJ2-2; V gene: TRBV10-3; CDR3 protein: CASSPGRNEQFF; CDR3 DNA: TGTGCCAGCAGCCCCGGGAGGAATGAGCAGTTTTTT
clone size: many; D gene: -; J gene: TRBJ1-4; V gene: TRBV12-3/TRBV12-4; CDR3 protein: CASSTHEKLFF; CDR3 DNA: TGTGCCAGCAGTACCCATGAAAAACTGTTTTTT
clone size: -; D gene: TRBD2; J gene: TRBJ2-7; V gene: TRBV3-1; CDR3 protein: CASSQRTSGTYEQYF; CDR3 DNA: TGTGCCAGCAGCCAACGGACTAGCGGGACGTACGAGCAGTACTTC
clone size: -; D gene: -; J gene: TRBJ2-2; V gene: TRBV6-6; CDR3 protein: CASSPKTGELFF; CDR3 DNA: TGTGCCAGCAGTCCAAAGACCGGGGAGCTGTTTTTT